This TCR beta chain was profiled in a study of T cells in Graves' hyperthyroidism and ophthalmopathy (dated by TCRdb to the late 2010s). At the level of the whole study: Peripheral blood samples were taken at initial diagnosis, before any treatment was given. According to the paper, TCR Vbeta CDR3 sequencing was carried out on 120 to 150 peripheral blood samples, which came from approximately 43 ophthalmopathy, 70 to 80 hyperthyroidism and roughly 17 progressor patients. To identify TCR V-J signatures that set the groups apart, the researchers used a discovery cohort of roughly 100 patients, made up of 40 to 45 with Graves' ophthalmopathy and about 59 with stable Graves' hyperthyroidism. Following sampling, methimazole starting at 30 mg daily was given to hyperthyroidism patients, and high-dose intravenous methylprednisolone was given to ophthalmopathy patients. The 100 or so discovery patients were randomly split 7:3 into training and test sets. In several Graves' hyperthyroidism patients, the study also compared T-cell repertoires from thyroid tissue with T-cell repertoires from blood. Whether ophthalmopathy could be predicted prospectively was tested in an independent validation cohort made up of about 20 hyperthyroidism patients plus 17 patients who later progressed to ophthalmopathy. Overall results and qualifications from the work: In validation, the model predicted progression to ophthalmopathy with approximately 71% sensitivity and roughly 72% specificity, a median of 6.5 months before onset. A model built on a 13 V-J signature distinguished ophthalmopathy from stable hyperthyroidism, reaching about 88% sensitivity and around 81% specificity in cross-validation and 80%/75% in testing. Most expanded thyroid clonotypes (frequency above 0.001) were also found in blood, which suggests that blood repertoires may mirror thyroid immune responses. No statistical method was used to set the sample size in advance, and investigators knew the group allocation.

The TCR beta CDR3 regions were amplified from RNA transcripts. A first-round RT-PCR of the TCR CDR3 used the HTBI primer set with the Qiagen OneStep RT-PCR kit. A second multiplex PCR round built the libraries, followed by size selection and purification. Sequencing of the libraries was done on an Illumina HiSeq2000 using paired-end 100 bp reads. The original pipeline was this. SOAPnuke was used to process the raw data, removing reads that contained adapters or uncalled bases, had a mean Phred below 15, or lacked an exact match to the constant primer or identifier. High-quality paired reads were merged with COPE v1.2.5, and unique nucleotide sequences were defined as clonotypes. MiTCR v1.1 was used to align the clonotypes against IMGT TRBV, TRBD and TRBJ reference segments. Only V-J combinations with frequency above 0.0001, covering about 99% of repertoires, were analysed. A TCS score was defined as the ratio of F50 (clonal expansion) to E x V (chaos), with BLOSUM62-based TCRdist applied between CDR3 peptides within each V-J. Welch's t-statistics and random forest reduced approximately 520 V-J features to roughly 13, which were used in a naive Bayes classifier (R e1071). In TCRdb, the public reads were trimmed at Q25 with fastp and aligned with MiXCR, with productive beta chains retained. All rows with the same CDR3 protein become a single entry with the most common DNA and genes. The V and J calls reflect TCRdb's pipeline rather than the authors' work. Here the sample has about 420,000 distinct CDR3 sequences; approximately 15% occur a single time. Jointly, the top ten make up 5% to 6% of the sample.

V is cut back by 4 bases and J by 4 bases, with 8 bases in the junction unmatched. Spanning cysteine to phenylalanine, the CDR3 consists of 14 amino acids. Only the CDR3 region is kept as DNA, spanning 42 bases read in frame from base 1. The germline V gene (reference sequence) yields SGHNT for CDR1 and YYREEE for CDR2. Stable Graves' hyperthyroidism was defined as the absence of progression to ophthalmopathy over 18 months of follow-up. Hyperthyroidism patients were aged 18 to 65 years and newly diagnosed, with disease duration of less than 2 months. Any patient with an uncontrolled infection, another autoimmune disease, pregnancy or lactation was excluded. Diagnoses were based on clinical symptoms, serum thyroxine and TRAb, thyroid ultrasound and orbital computed tomography. Ficoll-Paque density gradient centrifugation was used to isolate PBMCs from about 9.4 ml of fresh peripheral blood. Trizol reagent was used to extract total RNA, and RNA quality was then checked on an Agilent 2100 Bioanalyzer.

This clonotype came up a few times. Its binding antigen is unknown. Base qualities are missing; no much larger clone stands one base away. The V gene is TRBV5-4 and the J gene is TRBJ2-7; 7 bases in the middle match TRBD1. The sequence came from a woman in her late teens or twenties with Graves' hyperthyroidism. The sample comprised blood. The DNA sequence is as follows: TGTGCCAGCAGCGCAGGGGGACAGTTTTACGAGCAGTACTTC. This is translated as CASSAGGQFYEQYF.